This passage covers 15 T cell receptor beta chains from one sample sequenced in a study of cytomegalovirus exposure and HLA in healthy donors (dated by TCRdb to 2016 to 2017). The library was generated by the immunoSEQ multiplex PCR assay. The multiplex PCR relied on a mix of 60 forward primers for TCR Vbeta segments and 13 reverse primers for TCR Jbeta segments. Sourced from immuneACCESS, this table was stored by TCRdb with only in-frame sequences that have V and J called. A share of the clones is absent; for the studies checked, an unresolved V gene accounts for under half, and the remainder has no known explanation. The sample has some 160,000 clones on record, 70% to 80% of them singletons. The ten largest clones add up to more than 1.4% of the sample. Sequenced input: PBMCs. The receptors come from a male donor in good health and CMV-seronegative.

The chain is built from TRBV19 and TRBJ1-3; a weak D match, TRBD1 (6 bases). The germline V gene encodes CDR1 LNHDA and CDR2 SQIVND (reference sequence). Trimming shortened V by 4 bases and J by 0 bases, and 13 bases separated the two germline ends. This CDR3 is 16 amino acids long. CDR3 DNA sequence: TGTGCCAGTAGTACCGGGACACCTCGCTCTGGAAACACCATATATTTT. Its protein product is CASSTGTPRSGNTIYF.

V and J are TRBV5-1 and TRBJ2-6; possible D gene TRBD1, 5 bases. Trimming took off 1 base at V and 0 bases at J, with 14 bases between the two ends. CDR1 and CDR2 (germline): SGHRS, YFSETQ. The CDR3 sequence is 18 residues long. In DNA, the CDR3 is TGCGCCAGCAGCTTGAGGGCGAACAGGAACTCTGGGGCCAACGTCCTGACTTTC. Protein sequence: CASSLRANRNSGANVLTF.

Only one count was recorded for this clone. The CDR3 is CASSLATSGVNEQFF. CDR3 nucleotides: TGTGCCAGCAGCTTGGCCACGTCGGGAGTTAATGAGCAGTTCTTC. This chain connects TRBV5-4 to TRBJ2-1, with a possible D match to TRBD2 (6 bases). CDR3 length equals 15 residues. Germline assignment: CDR1 SGHNT and CDR2 YYREEE (reference sequence). V was trimmed by 0 bases and J by 7 bases, leaving 14 bases between them.

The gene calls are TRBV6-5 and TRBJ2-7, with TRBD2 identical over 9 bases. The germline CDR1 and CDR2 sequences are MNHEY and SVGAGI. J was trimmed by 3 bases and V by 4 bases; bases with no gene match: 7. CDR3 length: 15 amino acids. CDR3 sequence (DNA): TGTGCCAGCAGTTTGCTTCTAGCGGGATTCTACGAGCAGTACTTC. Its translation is CASSLLLAGFYEQYF.

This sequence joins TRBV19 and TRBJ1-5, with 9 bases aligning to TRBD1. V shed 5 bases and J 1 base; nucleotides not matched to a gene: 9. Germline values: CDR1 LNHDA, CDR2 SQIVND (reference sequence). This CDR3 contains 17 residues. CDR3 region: CASSGTGLVLSNQPQHF. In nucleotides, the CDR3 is TGTGCCAGTAGTGGGACAGGGTTGGTCCTGAGCAATCAGCCCCAGCATTTT. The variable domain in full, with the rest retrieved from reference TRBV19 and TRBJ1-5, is DGGITQSPKYLFRKEGQNVTLSCEQNLNHDAMYWYRQDPGQGLRLIYYSQIVNDFQKGDIAEGYSVSREKKESFPLTVTSAQKNPTAFYLCASSGTGLVLSNQPQHFGDGTRLSIL.

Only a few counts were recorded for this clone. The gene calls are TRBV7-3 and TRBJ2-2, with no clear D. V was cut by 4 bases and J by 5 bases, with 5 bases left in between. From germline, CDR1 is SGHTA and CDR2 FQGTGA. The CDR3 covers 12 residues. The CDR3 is CASSSRTGELFF. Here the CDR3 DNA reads TGTGCCAGCAGCTCGAGGACCGGGGAGCTGTTTTTT.

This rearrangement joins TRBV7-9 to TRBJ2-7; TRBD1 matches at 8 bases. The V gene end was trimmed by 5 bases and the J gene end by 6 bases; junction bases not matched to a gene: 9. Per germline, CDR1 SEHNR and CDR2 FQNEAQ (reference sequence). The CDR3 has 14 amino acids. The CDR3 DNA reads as TGTGCCAGCAGCGCTCCGGGACAGGATCTCGAGCAGTACTTC. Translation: CASSAPGQDLEQYF.

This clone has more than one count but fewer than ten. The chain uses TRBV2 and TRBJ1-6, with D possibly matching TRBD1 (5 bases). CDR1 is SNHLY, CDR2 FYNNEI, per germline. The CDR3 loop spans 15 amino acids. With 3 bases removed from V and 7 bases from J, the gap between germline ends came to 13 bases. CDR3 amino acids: CASSDLAGLNSPLHF. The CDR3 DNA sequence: TGTGCCAGCAGTGATCTGGCAGGGTTAAATTCACCCCTCCACTTT.

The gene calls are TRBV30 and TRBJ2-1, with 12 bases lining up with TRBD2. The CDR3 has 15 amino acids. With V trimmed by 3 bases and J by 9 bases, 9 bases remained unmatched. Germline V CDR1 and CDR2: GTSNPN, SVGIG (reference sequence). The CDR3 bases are TGTGCCTGGAGGGTACTAGCGGGAGGAGGGGGTGAGCAGTTCTTC. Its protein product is CAWRVLAGGGGEQFF.

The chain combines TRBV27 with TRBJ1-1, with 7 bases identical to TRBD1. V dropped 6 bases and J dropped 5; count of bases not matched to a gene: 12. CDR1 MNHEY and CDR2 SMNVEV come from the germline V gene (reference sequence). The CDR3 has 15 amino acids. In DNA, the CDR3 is TGTGCCAGCAGACCCATGGACAGGTCTAGAACTGAAGCTTTCTTT. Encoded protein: CASRPMDRSRTEAFF.

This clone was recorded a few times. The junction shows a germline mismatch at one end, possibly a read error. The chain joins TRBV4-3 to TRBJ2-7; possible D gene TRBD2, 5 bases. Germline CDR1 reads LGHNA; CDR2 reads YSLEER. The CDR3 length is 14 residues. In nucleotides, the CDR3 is TGCGCCAGCAGCCAATCTCTGGACTCCCACGAGCAGTACTTC. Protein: CASSQSLDSHEQYF.

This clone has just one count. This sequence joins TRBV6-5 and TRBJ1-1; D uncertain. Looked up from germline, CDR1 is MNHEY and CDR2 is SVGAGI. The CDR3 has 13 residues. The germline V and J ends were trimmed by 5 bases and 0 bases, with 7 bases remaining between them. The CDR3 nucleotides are TGTGCCAGCAGTGTAACAGTGAACACTGAAGCTTTCTTT. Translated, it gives CASSVTVNTEAFF.

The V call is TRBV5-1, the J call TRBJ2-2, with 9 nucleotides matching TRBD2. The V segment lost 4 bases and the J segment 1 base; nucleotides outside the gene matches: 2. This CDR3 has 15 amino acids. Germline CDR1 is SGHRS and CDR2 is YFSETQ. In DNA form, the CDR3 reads TGCGCCAGCAGCGGGACTAGCAGGAACACCGGGGAGCTGTTTTTT. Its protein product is CASSGTSRNTGELFF. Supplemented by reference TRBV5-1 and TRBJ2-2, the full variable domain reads KAGVTQTPRYLIKTRGQQVTLSCSPISGHRSVSWYQQTPGQGLQFLFEYFSETQRNKGNFPGRFSGRQFSNSRSEMNVSTLELGDSALYLCASSGTSRNTGELFFGEGSRLTVL.

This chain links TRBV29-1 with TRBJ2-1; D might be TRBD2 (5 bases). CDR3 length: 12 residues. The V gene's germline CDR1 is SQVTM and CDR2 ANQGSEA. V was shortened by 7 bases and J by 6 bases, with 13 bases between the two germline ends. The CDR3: CSGGSLGNEQFF. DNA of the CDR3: TGCAGCGGAGGGAGCCTGGGCAATGAGCAGTTCTTC.

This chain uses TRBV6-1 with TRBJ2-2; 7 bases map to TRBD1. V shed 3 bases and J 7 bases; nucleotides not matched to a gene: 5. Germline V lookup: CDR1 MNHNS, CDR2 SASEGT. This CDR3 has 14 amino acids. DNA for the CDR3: TGTGCCAGCAGTGATCCGGGACAGAGCGGGGAGCTGTTTTTT. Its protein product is CASSDPGQSGELFF.